These T cell receptor beta chains were read from a single sample in a study of T-cell memory formation after mild COVID-19. Via MiXCR, TCRdb re-called the 5' RACE reads, giving one row per CDR3 protein. The data show 200,000 or so distinct CDR3 sequences, with approximately 10% seen just once and 3% to 4% held by the top ten. The sequenced sample was PBMCs or a T cell subset sorted from them (not recorded which). Every receptor here comes from a man aged 18 to 30 who had mild COVID-19 (a few samples of this study predate the infection). Cell type and time point are not known. The CDR3 runs from the conserved cysteine through the conserved F or W. Each record gives: CDR3 DNA, CDR3 protein, V gene, clone size, D gene, J gene. D genes are given only for firm matches. Some rows mark clone size as missing; the rest say once, few, many or name a class of expanded clone.

TGCAGTGCTAGAGGGTTCCAGGGCAAGGCTTACAATGAGCAGTTCTTC	CSARGFQGKAYNEQFF	TRBV20-1	many	.	TRBJ2-1
TGCAGTGGAGTGAGGGGGACAGGAGAGACCCAGTACTTC	CSGVRGTGETQYF	TRBV20-1	many	TRBD1	TRBJ2-5
TGTGCCAGCAGGGTAGCGGGGGAAACAAATGAGCAGTTCTTC	CASRVAGETNEQFF	TRBV5-4	few	TRBD2	TRBJ2-1
TGTGCCAGCAATATCGATAGCCATAGCAATCAGCCCCAGCATTTT	CASNIDSHSNQPQHF	TRBV11-2	many	.	TRBJ1-5
TGCAGCGACAGGGATCCTCTCTCTCATGGCTACACCTTC	CSDRDPLSHGYTF	TRBV29-1	few	.	TRBJ1-2
TGTGCCAGCAGCGTAGCGGGAATTAGCACAGATACGCAGTATTTT	CASSVAGISTDTQYF	TRBV9	.	.	TRBJ2-3
TGTGCCATCAGTGCAGGGGGCAACGGCTATGGCTACACCTTC	CAISAGGNGYGYTF	TRBV10-3	few	TRBD1	TRBJ1-2
TGCGCCAGCAGCTTCGGGACGGCGGGGGCCTACAATGAGCAGTTCTTC	CASSFGTAGAYNEQFF	TRBV5-1	many	TRBD2	TRBJ2-1
TGCGCCAGCAGCCAAGATGGGGGCTCCTACAATGAGCAGTTCTTC	CASSQDGGSYNEQFF	TRBV4-3	few	.	TRBJ2-1
TGTGCCAGCAGCCCGGCCTGGGGACGGGGGGGACACAATGAGCAGTTCTTC	CASSPAWGRGGHNEQFF	TRBV3-1	.	TRBD2	TRBJ2-1
TGTGCCACCAGTGATTCCTGGAGCTCCTACAATGAGCAGTTCTTC	CATSDSWSSYNEQFF	TRBV24-1	many	.	TRBJ2-1
TGTGCCAGCAGCTTCGGTAGCGGGGGCGGCGAGCAGTACTTC	CASSFGSGGGEQYF	TRBV5-6	many	TRBD2	TRBJ2-7
TGTGCCAGCACCCTTAGGGATACGCAGTATTTT	CASTLRDTQYF	TRBV12-3/TRBV12-4	.	.	TRBJ2-3
TGTGCCAGCAGTGAAGGGACAGGGCGGAATGAGCAGTTCTTC	CASSEGTGRNEQFF	TRBV2	.	TRBD1	TRBJ2-1
TGTGCCAGCAGTCGACACTCTCCAATGAGCGGCGAGCAGTACTTC	CASSRHSPMSGEQYF	TRBV12-3/TRBV12-4	few	.	TRBJ2-7
TGCGCCAGCAGCTTGAGCGTATCAGGGACGCAGTATTTT	CASSLSVSGTQYF	TRBV5-1	many	.	TRBJ2-3
TGCGCCAGCAGCTCGGTAAACATCCCCGGGGGCTACACCTTC	CASSSVNIPGGYTF	TRBV5-1	few	.	TRBJ1-2
TGTGCCAGCGGCGCGACTGGGACCCAGGGAGAGCAGTACTTC	CASGATGTQGEQYF	TRBV2	.	.	TRBJ2-7
TGCGCCAGCAGCGCCACCAGAAACTCTGGAAACACCATATATTTT	CASSATRNSGNTIYF	TRBV5-1	.	.	TRBJ1-3
TGTGCCAGCAGGTCCCACTCTGGGGCCAACGTCCTGACTTTC	CASRSHSGANVLTF	TRBV6-5	.	.	TRBJ2-6
TGTGCCAGCACCACCGTCGGGGGGACCGGGGAGCTGTTTTTT	CASTTVGGTGELFF	TRBV6-2/TRBV6-3	few	TRBD2	TRBJ2-2
TGTGCCAGCTCACCCCGTCAGGGGTATCAAGAGACCCAGTACTTC	CASSPRQGYQETQYF	TRBV18	many	.	TRBJ2-5
TGCGCCAGCAGCCCGGGGGGGACTAGCCGTGGGCAGTTCTTC	CASSPGGTSRGQFF	TRBV5-1	many	TRBD2	TRBJ2-1
TGTGCCAGCAGCTTAGAACAGCACAATCAGCCCCAGCATTTT	CASSLEQHNQPQHF	TRBV7-8	many	.	TRBJ1-5
TGCAGCGTTGAAGAGTCGGGTTCTGGAAACACCATATATTTT	CSVEESGSGNTIYF	TRBV29-1	many	.	TRBJ1-3
TGTGCCACCAGCGAGACACAAGAGCACAGGGGCGAGCAGTTCTTC	CATSETQEHRGEQFF	TRBV15	.	TRBD1	TRBJ2-1
TGCGCCAGCGGACAGGGGGCGTCGGAGACCCAGTACTTC	CASGQGASETQYF	TRBV5-1	few	TRBD1	TRBJ2-5
TGTGCCAGCAAGAACTCTCCGGGTTCCTTCGGTGGCTACACCTTC	CASKNSPGSFGGYTF	TRBV11-2	.	.	TRBJ1-2
TGTGCCAGCAGACCGGGACAGAGTAACAATGAGCAGTTCTTC	CASRPGQSNNEQFF	TRBV6-5	.	TRBD1	TRBJ2-1
TGTGCCAGCAGTTACTCCGGGGGTGCAACTAATGAAAAACTGTTTTTT	CASSYSGGATNEKLFF	TRBV6-5	many	.	TRBJ1-4
TGTGCCAGCAGCCTGGGACCTACCACAGATACGCAGTATTTT	CASSLGPTTDTQYF	TRBV5-5	few	.	TRBJ2-3
TGCGCCAGCAGCACTGACAGGGGCACAGATACGCAGTATTTT	CASSTDRGTDTQYF	TRBV5-1	many	TRBD1	TRBJ2-3
TGCGCCAGCAGCTTGGCTGGCACTCCCGCTAACTATGGCTACACCTTC	CASSLAGTPANYGYTF	TRBV5-1	few	.	TRBJ1-2
TGCGCCAGCAGCTTGGAGGGACTAGCGTCAGTAAATGAGCAGTTCTTC	CASSLEGLASVNEQFF	TRBV5-1	few	TRBD2	TRBJ2-1
TGTGCCAGCAGCTTAAAGTCGCAGGGGCTGAGGTCCTATAATTCACCCCTCCACTTT	CASSLKSQGLRSYNSPLHF	TRBV7-6	many	.	TRBJ1-6
TGTGCCAGCGGACTGGACAGTAGCAATCAGCCCCAGCATTTT	CASGLDSSNQPQHF	TRBV6-6	.	.	TRBJ1-5
TGTGCCAGCAGCCAACAGGGCGGCGGGGAGCTGTTTTTT	CASSQQGGGELFF	TRBV3-1	.	.	TRBJ2-2
TGTGCCAGCACCAACCTCGGACAGGGGGCCGGCACTGAAGCTTTCTTT	CASTNLGQGAGTEAFF	TRBV5-4	.	TRBD1	TRBJ1-1
TGTGCCAGCAGTTACTCGCCCGGGTTCGGCTACACCTTC	CASSYSPGFGYTF	TRBV6-2/TRBV6-3	few	.	TRBJ1-2
TGTGCCAGCAGCCGCGTACCCCAGGGGACAGGCTACACCTTC	CASSRVPQGTGYTF	TRBV11-2	many	.	TRBJ1-2
TGCGCCAGCAGCCAAGGGTCCCAGTCCTCCTACAATGAGCAGTTCTTC	CASSQGSQSSYNEQFF	TRBV4-3	few	.	TRBJ2-1